The 9 T cell receptor beta chains reported below all come from one sample, sequenced in a study of spatial heterogeneity in lung cancer. The study, taken as a whole, reports: For expanded intratumoral alpha and beta TCRs, counts tracked tumor mutation counts.

Documented time point: sample taken at primary tumor resection. A single record per CDR3 protein comes from TCRdb applying MiXCR to the 5' RACE reads. Of more than 25,000 distinct CDR3 sequences listed, around 6.5% are singletons. These receptors lack a known antigen. The source material was lung tumor tissue, sampled at surgery. These receptors were taken from a male donor with early-stage non-small cell lung cancer.

Ten or more counts support this clonotype. Its ends do not fully match the called genes, so a read error is possible. The chain employs TRBV27 and TRBJ2-7; no clear D. There are 9 residues in the CDR3. Germline V gene sequence: CDR1 MNHEY, CDR2 SMNVEV (reference sequence). CDR3 in DNA: TGCACCAGCAGTTTATCGGATACGTTC. Its translation is CTSSLSDTF.

On this clonotype itself: This may come from a read error, since a much larger clone is one base off. The chain carries TRBV3-1 and TRBJ2-3; D call uncertain. The ends were cut back, 1 base at V and 4 bases at J, with 18 bases in the middle. CDR3 length: 17 amino acids. Germline V CDR1 and CDR2: LGHDT, YNNKEL (reference sequence). This CDR3 is CASSQGSPFDGPDTQYF. The DNA of the CDR3 is TGTGCCAGCAGCCAAGGTTCGCCTTTTGATGGCCCAGATACGCAGTATTTT.

This clonotype was recorded at least ten times. The chain joins TRBV15 to TRBJ2-1; D may be TRBD1 or TRBD2 (5 bases each). V was clipped by 7 bases and J by 0 bases, with 19 bases between them. Germline CDR1 LNHNV, CDR2 YYDKDF (reference sequence). The CDR3 length is 17 residues. The CDR3 region is CATKRGLTGGSYNEQFF. The CDR3 DNA follows: TGTGCCACCAAACGGGGCCTAACAGGAGGCTCCTACAATGAGCAGTTCTTC.

There are many counts of this clonotype. The chain combines TRBV3-1 with TRBJ1-1; a possible D gene is TRBD1 (5 bases). Germline V CDR1 and CDR2: LGHDT, YNNKEL (reference sequence). The V end lost 4 bases, the J end lost 11 bases, and 20 bases lay between the germline ends. The length of the CDR3 is 14 residues. CDR3 nucleotides: TGTGCCAGCAGCCCGGGGGGAGGGGCGAGTGTTGCTTTCTTT. As protein: CASSPGGGASVAFF.

This clonotype was recorded at least ten times. The chain joins TRBV20-1 to TRBJ2-1, with 9 bases fitting TRBD2. The junction had 2 bases not matched to a gene; V was cut back by 2 bases and J by 6 bases. CDR1 is DFQATT, CDR2 SNEGSKA, per germline (reference sequence). The CDR3 runs to 13 residues. DNA for the CDR3: TGCAGTGCTAGACTAGCGGGGTCCAATGAGCAGTTCTTC. Translating gives CSARLAGSNEQFF.

Ten or more counts support this clonotype. The rearrangement links TRBV6-2 or TRBV6-3 to TRBJ2-5; unclear D gene. The germline V gene has CDR1 MNHEY and CDR2 SVGEGT. V lost 6 bases and J lost 3, with 5 bases in between. The CDR3 covers 11 residues. CDR3 nucleotide sequence: TGTGCCAGCAGCCGTAAAGAGACCCAGTACTTC. Protein product: CASSRKETQYF.

There are many counts of this clonotype. The chain uses TRBV5-6 and TRBJ2-7; either TRBD1 or TRBD2 may fit D (5 bases each). Germline-derived CDR1 and CDR2 are SGHDT and YYEEEE. Trimming shortened V by 4 bases and J by 1 base, and 9 bases separated the two germline ends. This CDR3 is 13 amino acids long. CDR3 nucleotides: TGTGCCAGCAGCCATGGGGGATCCTACGAGCAGTACTTC. It yields the protein CASSHGGSYEQYF.

Comment on this clonotype: It may be a read error: a sequence one base away is much more abundant. Because the CDR3 is missing its conserved closing phenylalanine or tryptophan, this is likely a read error. V and J are TRBV28 and TRBJ2-7; D remains unclear. CDR3 length equals 11 residues. Germline V gene sequence: CDR1 MDHEN, CDR2 SYDVKM. Trimming pared 7 bases from V and 3 bases from J, leaving 7 bases between. CDR3 in amino acids: CASTSHYEQYL. CDR3 DNA sequence: TGTGCCAGCACCTCACACTACGAGCAGTACCTC.

This clonotype was seen at least ten times. The rearrangement uses TRBV15 and TRBJ2-5; TRBD1 matches 10 bases. Germline lookup yields CDR1 LNHNV and CDR2 YYDKDF (reference sequence). CDR3 size: 17 residues. With V trimmed by 3 bases and J by 5 bases, 12 bases remained unmatched. The DNA of the CDR3 is TGTGCCACCAGCAGGCACCACGGGACAGGGGTTGGGGAGACCCAGTACTTC. Protein: CATSRHHGTGVGETQYF.